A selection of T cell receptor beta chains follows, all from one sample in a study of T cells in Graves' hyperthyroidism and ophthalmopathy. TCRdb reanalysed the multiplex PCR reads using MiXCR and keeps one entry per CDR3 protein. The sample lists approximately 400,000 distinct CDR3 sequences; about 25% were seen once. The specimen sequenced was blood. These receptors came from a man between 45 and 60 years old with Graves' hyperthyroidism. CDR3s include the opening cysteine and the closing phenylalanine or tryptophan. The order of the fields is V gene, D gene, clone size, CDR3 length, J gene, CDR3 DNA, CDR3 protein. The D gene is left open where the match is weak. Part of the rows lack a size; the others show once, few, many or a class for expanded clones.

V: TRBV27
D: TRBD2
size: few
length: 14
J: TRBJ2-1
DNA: TGTGCCAGCACAGCGGGGAACTCCTACAATGAGCAGTTCTTC
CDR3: CASTAGNSYNEQFF

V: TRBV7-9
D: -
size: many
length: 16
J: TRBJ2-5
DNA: TGTGCCAGCAGCTCACTCCGGGACCAGGAGGGAGAGACCCAGTACTTC
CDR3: CASSSLRDQEGETQYF

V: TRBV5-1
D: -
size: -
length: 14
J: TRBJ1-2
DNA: TGTGCCAGCAGCCCACTGGACGCCCTTAATGGCTACACCTTC
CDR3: CASSPLDALNGYTF

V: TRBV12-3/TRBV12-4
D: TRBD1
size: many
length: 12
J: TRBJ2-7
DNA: TGTGCCAGCAGCCGACAGGGGCGGGAGCAGTACTTC
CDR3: CASSRQGREQYF

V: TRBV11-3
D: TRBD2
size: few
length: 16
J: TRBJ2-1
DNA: TGTGCCAGCAGCCCCAACCCGACTAGCGGGTTTTATGAGCAGTTCTTC
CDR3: CASSPNPTSGFYEQFF

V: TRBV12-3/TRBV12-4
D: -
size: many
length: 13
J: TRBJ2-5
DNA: TGTGCCAGCAGTTCCCCCCCTCAAGAGACCCAGTACTTC
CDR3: CASSSPPQETQYF

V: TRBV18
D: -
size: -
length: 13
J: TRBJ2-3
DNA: TGTGCCAGCTCCCCCTCTGACAGCGGTACGCAGTATTTT
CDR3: CASSPSDSGTQYF

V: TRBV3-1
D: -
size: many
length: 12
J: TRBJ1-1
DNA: TGTGCCAGCAGCCAAGATACGCGGGAAGCTTTCTTT
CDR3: CASSQDTREAFF

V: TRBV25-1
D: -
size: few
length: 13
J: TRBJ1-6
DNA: TGTGCCAGCAATCTGGGCCACAATTCACCCCTCCACTTT
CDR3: CASNLGHNSPLHF

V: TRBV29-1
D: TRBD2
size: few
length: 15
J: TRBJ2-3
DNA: TGCAGCGTGTATAGACTAGCGGGAGCAACAGATACGCAGTATTTT
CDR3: CSVYRLAGATDTQYF

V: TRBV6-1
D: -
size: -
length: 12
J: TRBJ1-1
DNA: TGTGCCAGCAGAGCGGGACCGAGTGAAGCTTTCTTT
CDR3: CASRAGPSEAFF

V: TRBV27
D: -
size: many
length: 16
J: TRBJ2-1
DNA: TGTGCCAGCAGTTTACCTCGGGGACCTCCCCACAATGAGCAGTTCTTC
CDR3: CASSLPRGPPHNEQFF

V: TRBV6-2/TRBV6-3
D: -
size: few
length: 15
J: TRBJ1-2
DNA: TGTGCCAGCAGTTACGGGACCCGGGCGTCCTATGGCTACACCTTC
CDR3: CASSYGTRASYGYTF

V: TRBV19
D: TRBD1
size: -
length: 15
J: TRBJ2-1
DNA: TGTGCCAGTAGTACCAACAGGGGTTACTACAATGAGCAGTTCTTC
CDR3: CASSTNRGYYNEQFF

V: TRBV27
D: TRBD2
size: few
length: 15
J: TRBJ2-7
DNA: TGTGCCAGCAGTTTAGGGAGGGGACTCTCCTACGAGCAGTACTTC
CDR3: CASSLGRGLSYEQYF

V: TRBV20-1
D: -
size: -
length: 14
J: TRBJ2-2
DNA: TGCAGTGCGCAGGACCAACCAGGTGGCGGGGAGCTGTTTTTT
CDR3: CSAQDQPGGGELFF

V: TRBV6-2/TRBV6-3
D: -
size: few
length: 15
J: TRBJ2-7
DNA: TGTGCCAGCAGTTATCCAGGGACCCACTCCTACGAGCAGTACTTC
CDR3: CASSYPGTHSYEQYF

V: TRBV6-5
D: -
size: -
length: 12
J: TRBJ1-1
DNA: TGTGCCAGCAGTTACTCGAAGCAATTCGCTTTCTTT
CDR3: CASSYSKQFAFF